Listed below are T cell receptor beta chains from one sample, sequenced in a study of cytomegalovirus exposure and HLA in healthy donors. The assay was immunoSEQ multiplex PCR, and TCRdb's table has in-frame clones only and misses some. The sample lists just over 70,000 clones; about 74% were seen once. Sequencing was done on a sample of PBMCs. These receptor sequences come from a human donor in good health. Each CDR3 is given with its conserved first and last residue. The order of the fields is CDR3 length, D gene, J gene, clone size, V gene, CDR3 protein, CDR3 DNA. D genes are given only for firm matches. Rows give clone size only sometimes, using once, few, many, or a class for an expanded clone.

15 | NA | TRBJ1-4 | NA | TRBV5-1 | CASSSPGGLTEKLFF | TGCGCCAGCAGCTCGCCGGGAGGTCTTACGGAAAAACTGTTTTTT
15 | TRBD2 | TRBJ2-5 | NA | TRBV5-4 | CASSPGGREVETQYF | TGTGCCAGCAGCCCCGGCGGGAGGGAAGTGGAGACCCAGTACTTC
13 | NA | TRBJ1-1 | NA | TRBV6-5 | CASSSGSNTEAFF | TGTGCCAGCAGCTCCGGGTCGAACACTGAAGCTTTCTTT
18 | TRBD1 | TRBJ2-1 | NA | TRBV5-6 | CASSFGQGNFLGRDEQFF | TGTGCCAGCAGCTTTGGACAGGGTAATTTCCTCGGCCGCGATGAGCAGTTCTTC
13 | NA | TRBJ2-1 | NA | TRBV29-1 | CSVEPSQGNEQFF | TGCAGCGTTGAACCCAGCCAGGGGAATGAGCAGTTCTTC
13 | TRBD1 | TRBJ1-2 | NA | TRBV13 | CASSLDRENGYTF | TGTGCCAGCAGCCTGGACAGGGAGAATGGCTACACCTTC
13 | NA | TRBJ2-1 | NA | TRBV29-1 | CSVSPGSYNEQFF | TGCAGCGTTAGCCCGGGGTCCTACAATGAGCAGTTCTTC
13 | NA | TRBJ2-7 | NA | TRBV5-1 | CASSLELDREQYF | TGCGCCAGCAGCCTGGAGTTGGACAGAGAGCAGTACTTC
11 | NA | TRBJ2-1 | NA | TRBV7-2 | CASSLQIEQFF | TGTGCCAGCAGCTTACAAATTGAGCAGTTCTTC
13 | NA | TRBJ1-1 | once | TRBV19 | CASSIGRAVEAFF | TGTGCCAGTAGTATAGGGCGGGCGGTTGAAGCTTTCTTT
13 | TRBD2 | TRBJ2-1 | NA | TRBV6-5 | CASRAGGYNEQFF | TGTGCCAGCCGAGCGGGAGGCTACAATGAGCAGTTCTTC
15 | NA | TRBJ1-2 | NA | TRBV4-1 | CASSQDFGQNYGYTF | TGCGCCAGCAGCCAAGACTTTGGGCAGAACTATGGCTACACCTTC
13 | NA | TRBJ1-1 | NA | TRBV30 | CAWSPLRNTEAFF | TGTGCCTGGAGCCCCCTCAGAAACACTGAAGCTTTCTTT
11 | NA | TRBJ2-5 | few | TRBV20-1 | CSARDLADGYF | TGCAGTGCTAGAGATTTAGCGGACGGATACTTC
14 | TRBD1 | TRBJ1-2 | NA | TRBV7-9 | CASSWDRGEYGYTF | TGTGCCAGCAGCTGGGACAGGGGGGAGTATGGCTACACCTTC
13 | TRBD1 | TRBJ2-7 | NA | TRBV29-1 | CSVEPGGAYEQYF | TGCAGCGTTGAACCAGGGGGAGCCTACGAGCAGTACTTC
14 | NA | TRBJ1-1 | many | TRBV5-1 | CASSLGVEGTEAFF | TGCGCCAGCAGCTTGGGGGTGGAGGGGACTGAAGCTTTCTTT
15 | TRBD2 | TRBJ2-7 | once | TRBV19 | CASREAGGILYEQYF | TGTGCCAGTAGAGAAGCGGGAGGGATCCTCTACGAGCAGTACTTC
11 | NA | TRBJ2-1 | NA | TRBV5-4 | CASSLIDEQFF | TGTGCCAGCAGCTTGATCGATGAGCAGTTCTTC
17 | NA | TRBJ2-2 | NA | TRBV19 | CASTPTRGEGRTGELFF | TGTGCCAGTACCCCGACGAGGGGGGAGGGCCGCACCGGGGAGCTGTTTTTT
19 | TRBD2 | TRBJ2-7 | NA | TRBV5-1 | CASSGRHGLAGESSYEQYF | TGCGCCAGCAGCGGCCGCCATGGACTAGCGGGGGAGAGCTCCTACGAGCAGTACTTC
17 | TRBD2 | TRBJ2-3 | NA | TRBV5-1 | CASSLSLGSGRADTQYF | TGCGCCAGCAGCTTAAGTCTTGGTAGCGGGAGGGCAGATACGCAGTATTTT
14 | NA | TRBJ2-1 | NA | TRBV7-3 | CASSRDTSYNEQFF | TGTGCCAGCAGCCGGGACACCTCCTACAATGAGCAGTTCTTC
12 | NA | TRBJ1-3 | once | TRBV9 | CASSLQGYTIYF | TGTGCCAGCAGCTTGCAGGGGTACACCATATATTTT
13 | NA | TRBJ2-1 | NA | TRBV5-6 | CASSFGFTNEQFF | TGTGCCAGCAGCTTCGGGTTTACCAATGAGCAGTTCTTC
14 | NA | TRBJ2-7 | NA | TRBV19 | CASSIMGLSYEQYF | TGTGCCAGTAGTATTATGGGGCTTTCCTACGAGCAGTACTTC
12 | NA | TRBJ2-7 | NA | TRBV4-2 | CASSQDHNEQYF | TGTGCCAGCAGCCAAGATCACAACGAGCAGTACTTC
18 | TRBD2 | TRBJ2-7 | NA | TRBV9 | CASSTPHIASGTHYEQYF | TGTGCCAGCAGCACACCCCATATCGCTAGCGGGACTCACTACGAGCAGTACTTC
16 | TRBD2 | TRBJ2-1 | NA | TRBV5-1 | CASSFILAGATNEQFF | TGCGCCAGCAGCTTCATCCTAGCGGGAGCAACCAATGAGCAGTTCTTC
15 | TRBD1 | TRBJ2-3 | NA | TRBV7-2 | CASSAGQGLVDTQYF | TGTGCCAGCAGCGCCGGACAGGGGCTCGTAGATACGCAGTATTTT
18 | TRBD2 | TRBJ2-3 | NA | TRBV30 | CAWNGVLAGGPSTDTQYF | TGCGCCTGGAACGGGGTACTAGCGGGAGGGCCGAGCACAGATACGCAGTATTTT
15 | TRBD1 | TRBJ1-2 | NA | TRBV14 | CASSQGTGGSYGYTF | TGTGCCAGCAGCCAAGGGACAGGGGGCAGCTATGGCTACACCTTC
16 | TRBD1 | TRBJ1-2 | NA | TRBV7-9 | CASTTPGTGAKEGYTF | TGTGCCAGCACCACGCCCGGGACAGGGGCTAAGGAGGGCTACACCTTC
15 | TRBD1 | TRBJ1-2 | few | TRBV6-1 | CASSTGQGRLGGYTF | TGTGCCAGCAGCACTGGACAGGGAAGACTCGGAGGCTACACCTTC
12 | NA | TRBJ1-6 | NA | TRBV7-2 | CASSLRNSPLHF | TGTGCCAGCAGCCTAAGAAATTCACCCCTCCACTTT
16 | TRBD2 | TRBJ2-3 | few | TRBV6-1 | CASSEPGGRGTDTQYF | TGTGCCAGCAGTGAGCCTGGCGGGAGGGGCACAGATACGCAGTATTTT
13 | NA | TRBJ1-1 | few | TRBV2 | CASSEWGDTEAFF | TGTGCCAGCAGTGAATGGGGGGACACTGAAGCTTTCTTT
12 | TRBD1 | TRBJ1-1 | NA | TRBV29-1 | CSVIGQGAKAFF | TGCAGCGTTATCGGACAGGGTGCTAAAGCTTTCTTT
13 | TRBD2 | TRBJ2-3 | NA | TRBV5-1 | CASSLTSGIDPYF | TGCGCCAGCAGCTTGACTAGCGGGATAGATCCGTATTTT
15 | NA | TRBJ1-2 | NA | TRBV5-4 | CASSFGPRSNYGYTF | TGTGCCAGCAGCTTTGGCCCCAGGTCAAACTATGGCTACACCTTC
12 | NA | TRBJ2-7 | NA | TRBV9 | CASSANSYEQYF | TGTGCCAGCAGCGCAAACTCCTACGAGCAGTACTTC
15 | NA | TRBJ1-2 | NA | TRBV4-1 | CASSQVGGRGDGYTF | TGCGCCAGCAGCCAAGTCGGCGGGCGAGGTGATGGCTACACCTTC
14 | NA | TRBJ1-5 | few | TRBV5-1 | CASSLDSSNQPQHF | TGCGCCAGCAGCTTGGACAGTAGCAATCAGCCCCAGCATTTT
14 | TRBD1 | TRBJ2-7 | NA | TRBV28 | CASSFGTGSSEQYF | TGTGCCAGCAGTTTTGGGACAGGGAGTTCCGAGCAGTACTTC
14 | NA | TRBJ1-5 | few | TRBV4-1 | CASSPGERDQPQHF | TGCGCCAGCAGCCCCGGCGAGCGAGATCAGCCCCAGCATTTT
21 | TRBD1 | TRBJ1-4 | few | TRBV5-1 | CASSPRNRDRRRTATNEKLFF | TGCGCCAGCAGCCCCCGAAACCGGGACAGGCGACGTACGGCAACTAATGAAAAACTGTTTTTT